The subject of this entry is one TCR beta chain. TCRdb keeps only in-frame clones here, not all; method: immunoSEQ multiplex PCR. The data contain approximately 150,000 clones, about 88% of them seen just once; the ten biggest clones take up approximately 1.6%. From germline, CDR1 is SGHTA and CDR2 FQGNSA. V lost 4 bases and J lost 2; bases outside the gene matches: 10. The CDR3 has 17 amino acids. The data stem from a study of T cell responses to AZD1222 COVID-19 vaccine. This clonotype was obtained from an adult in good health. The rearrangement links TRBV7-2 to TRBJ1-5, with TRBD1 matching 8 bases. Sequences were derived from peripheral blood, sampled on day 0 of AZD1222 vaccination. As DNA, the CDR3 is TGTGCCAGCAGCTCCGGGACAGGAAGAATCGGCAATCAGCCCCAGCATTTT. This gives the protein CASSSGTGRIGNQPQHF.